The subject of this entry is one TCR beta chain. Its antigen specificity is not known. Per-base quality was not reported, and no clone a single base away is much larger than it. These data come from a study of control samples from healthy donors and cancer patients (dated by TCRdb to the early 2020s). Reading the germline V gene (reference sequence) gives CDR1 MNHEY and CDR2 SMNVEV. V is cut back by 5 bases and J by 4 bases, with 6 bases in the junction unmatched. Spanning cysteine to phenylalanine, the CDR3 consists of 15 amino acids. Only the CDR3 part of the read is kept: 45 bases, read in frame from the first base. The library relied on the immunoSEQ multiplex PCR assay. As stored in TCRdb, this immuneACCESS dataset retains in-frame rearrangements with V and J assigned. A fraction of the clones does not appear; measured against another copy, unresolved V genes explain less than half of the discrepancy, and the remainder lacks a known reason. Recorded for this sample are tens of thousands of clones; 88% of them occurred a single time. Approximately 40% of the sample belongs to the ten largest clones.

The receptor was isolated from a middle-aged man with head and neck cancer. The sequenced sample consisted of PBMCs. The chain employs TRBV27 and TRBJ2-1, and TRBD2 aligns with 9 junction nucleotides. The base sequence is TGTGCCAGCAGTATACCGGGACTAGCATACAATGAGCAGTTCTTC. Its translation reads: CASSIPGLAYNEQFF.